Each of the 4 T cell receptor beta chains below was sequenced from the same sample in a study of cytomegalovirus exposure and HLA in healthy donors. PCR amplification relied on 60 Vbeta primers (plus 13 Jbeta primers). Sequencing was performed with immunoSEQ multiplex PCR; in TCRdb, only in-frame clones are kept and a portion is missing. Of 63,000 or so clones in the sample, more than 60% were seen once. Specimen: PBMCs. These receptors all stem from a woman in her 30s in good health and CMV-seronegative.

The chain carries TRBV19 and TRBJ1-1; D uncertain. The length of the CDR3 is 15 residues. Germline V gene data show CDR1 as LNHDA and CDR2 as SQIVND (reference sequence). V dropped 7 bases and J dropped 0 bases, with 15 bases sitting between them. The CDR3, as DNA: TGTGCCAGTACTCCTATAGGGAGTTTGAACACTGAAGCTTTCTTT. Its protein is CASTPIGSLNTEAFF.

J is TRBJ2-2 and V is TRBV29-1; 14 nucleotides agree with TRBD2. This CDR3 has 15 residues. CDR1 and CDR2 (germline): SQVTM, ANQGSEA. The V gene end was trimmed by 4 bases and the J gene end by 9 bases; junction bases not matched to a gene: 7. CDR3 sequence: CSVATSGRVGRELFF. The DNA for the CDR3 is TGCAGCGTTGCGACTAGCGGGAGGGTAGGGAGGGAGCTGTTTTTT.

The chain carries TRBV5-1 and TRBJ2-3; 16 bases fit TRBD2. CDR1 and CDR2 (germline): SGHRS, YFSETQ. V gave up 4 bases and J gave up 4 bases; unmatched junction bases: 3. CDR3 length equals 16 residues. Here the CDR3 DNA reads TGCGCCAGCAGCACCGGGACTAGCGGGGGGGCAGATACGCAGTATTTT. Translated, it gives CASSTGTSGGADTQYF.

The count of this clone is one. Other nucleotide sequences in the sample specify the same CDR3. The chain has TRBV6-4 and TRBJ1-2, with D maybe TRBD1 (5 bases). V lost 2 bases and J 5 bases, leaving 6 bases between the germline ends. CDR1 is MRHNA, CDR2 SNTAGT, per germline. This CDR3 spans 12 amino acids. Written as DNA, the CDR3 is TGTGCCAGCAGTGACCAGGGTTATGGCTACACCTTC. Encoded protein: CASSDQGYGYTF.